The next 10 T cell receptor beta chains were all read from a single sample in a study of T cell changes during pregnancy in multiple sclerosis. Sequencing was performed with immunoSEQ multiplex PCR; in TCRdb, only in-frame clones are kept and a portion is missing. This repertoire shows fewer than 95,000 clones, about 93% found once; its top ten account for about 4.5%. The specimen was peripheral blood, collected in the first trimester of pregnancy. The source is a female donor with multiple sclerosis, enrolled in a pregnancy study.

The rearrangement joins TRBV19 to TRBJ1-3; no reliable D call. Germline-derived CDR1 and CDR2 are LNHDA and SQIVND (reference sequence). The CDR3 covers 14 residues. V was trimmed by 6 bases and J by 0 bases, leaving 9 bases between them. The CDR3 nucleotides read TGTGCCAGTAGCCTAGGGAGCTCTGGAAACACCATATATTTT. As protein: CASSLGSSGNTIYF.

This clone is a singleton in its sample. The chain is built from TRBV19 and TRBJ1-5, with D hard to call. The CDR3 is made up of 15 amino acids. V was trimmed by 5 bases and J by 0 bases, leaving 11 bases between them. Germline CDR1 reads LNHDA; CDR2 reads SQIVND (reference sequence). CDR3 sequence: CASSLAENSNQPQHF. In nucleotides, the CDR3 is TGTGCCAGTAGTTTGGCGGAGAATAGCAATCAGCCCCAGCATTTT.

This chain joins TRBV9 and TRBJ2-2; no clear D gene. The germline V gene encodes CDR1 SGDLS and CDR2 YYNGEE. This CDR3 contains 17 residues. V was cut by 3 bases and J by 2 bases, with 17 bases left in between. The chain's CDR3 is CASSAPLLAKNTGELFF. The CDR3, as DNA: TGTGCCAGCAGCGCGCCCCTCCTGGCAAAAAACACCGGGGAGCTGTTTTTT.

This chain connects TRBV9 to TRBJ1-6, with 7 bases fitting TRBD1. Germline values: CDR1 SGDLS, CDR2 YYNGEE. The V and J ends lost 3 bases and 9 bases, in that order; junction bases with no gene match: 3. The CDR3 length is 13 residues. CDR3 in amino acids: CASSGGQFSPLHF. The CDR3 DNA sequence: TGTGCCAGCAGCGGGGGACAGTTTTCACCCCTCCACTTT. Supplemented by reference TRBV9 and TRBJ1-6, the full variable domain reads DSGVTQTPKHLITATGQRVTLRCSPRSGDLSVYWYQQSLDQGLQFLIQYYNGEERAKGNILERFSAQQFPDLHSELNLSSLELGDSALYFCASSGGQFSPLHFGNGTRLTVT.

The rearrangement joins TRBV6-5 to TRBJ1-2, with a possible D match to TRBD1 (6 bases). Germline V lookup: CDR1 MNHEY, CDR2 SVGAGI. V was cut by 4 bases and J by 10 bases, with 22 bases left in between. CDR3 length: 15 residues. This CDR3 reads CASSFSSQDSHNYTF. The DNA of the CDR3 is TGTGCCAGCAGTTTCTCAAGCCAGGACAGCCACAACTACACCTTC.

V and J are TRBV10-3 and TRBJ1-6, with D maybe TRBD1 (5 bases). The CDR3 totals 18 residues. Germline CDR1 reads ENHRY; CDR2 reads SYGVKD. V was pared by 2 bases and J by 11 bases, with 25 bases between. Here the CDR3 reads CAISEPHLGGSSATPLHF. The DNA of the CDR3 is TGTGCCATCAGTGAGCCTCATCTGGGGGGAAGTTCGGCCACACCCCTCCACTTT.

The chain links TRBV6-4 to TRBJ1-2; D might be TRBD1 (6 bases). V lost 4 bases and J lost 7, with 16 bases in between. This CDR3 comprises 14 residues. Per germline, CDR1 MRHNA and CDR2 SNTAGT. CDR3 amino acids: CASSAGAAGGGYTF. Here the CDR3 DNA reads TGTGCCAGCAGTGCGGGGGCCGCGGGAGGTGGCTACACCTTC.

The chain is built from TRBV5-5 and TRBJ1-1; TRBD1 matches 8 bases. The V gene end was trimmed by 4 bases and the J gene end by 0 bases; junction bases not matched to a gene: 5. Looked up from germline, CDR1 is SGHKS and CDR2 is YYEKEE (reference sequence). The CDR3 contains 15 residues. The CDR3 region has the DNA TGTGCCAGCAGCGGGACAGGAGTCATGAACACTGAAGCTTTCTTT. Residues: CASSGTGVMNTEAFF.

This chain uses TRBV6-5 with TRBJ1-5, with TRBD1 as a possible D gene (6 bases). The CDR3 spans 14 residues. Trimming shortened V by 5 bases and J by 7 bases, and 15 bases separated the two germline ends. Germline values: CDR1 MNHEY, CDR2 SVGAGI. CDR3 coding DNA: TGTGCCAGCAGTGACGTGGGGGCAAGGCAGCCCCAGCATTTT. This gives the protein CASSDVGARQPQHF.

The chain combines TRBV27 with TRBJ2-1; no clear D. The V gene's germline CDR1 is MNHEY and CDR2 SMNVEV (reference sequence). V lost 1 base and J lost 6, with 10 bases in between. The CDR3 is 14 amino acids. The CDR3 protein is CASSLFEPRNEQFF. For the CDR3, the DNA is TGTGCCAGCAGTTTATTTGAGCCACGCAATGAGCAGTTCTTC.